This TCR beta chain was identified in a study of T cells in Graves' hyperthyroidism and ophthalmopathy. The study, taken as a whole, reports: From stable hyperthyroidism, ophthalmopathy was set apart by a 13 V-J model.

It was RNA transcripts that yielded the amplified TCR beta CDR3 regions. The primer set for the first-round RT-PCR of the TCR CDR3 was HTBI. MiXCR was run by TCRdb on the multiplex PCR reads, yielding one entry per CDR3 protein. The sample has around 700,000 distinct CDR3 sequences; under 20% are singletons. The CDR3 runs 14 residues. Germline-derived CDR1 and CDR2 are SGHRS and YFSETQ. Losses at the gene ends were 2 bases for V and 7 bases for J; bases not matched to a gene: 6. Remarks on this clonotype: Its antigen is as yet unknown.

Uncontrolled infection, other autoimmune disease, pregnancy or lactation led to exclusion. Over 9 ml of fresh peripheral blood supplied the PBMCs. The chain carries TRBV5-1 and TRBJ1-3; 7 positions agree with TRBD1. The receptor's source is a woman aged 45-60 years with Graves' hyperthyroidism that later progressed to Graves' ophthalmopathy. Sequenced input: blood. The DNA for the CDR3 is TGCGCCAGCAGCTTTGACAGGGCCTCGAACACCATATATTTT. Translating it yields CASSFDRASNTIYF.